These 8 T cell receptor beta chains were all obtained from the same sample, sequenced in a study of blood T cell repertoires in COVID-19. This table comes from immunoSEQ multiplex PCR, and its TCRdb copy is limited to in-frame clones, with some not included. The sample has a few hundred thousand clones, roughly 85% seen once. Sequenced: PBMCs or T cells enriched from blood (not recorded which). These receptors were collected from a woman aged 40 to 49 who had recovered from COVID-19.

This clone was recorded only once. The CDR3 sequence is CAWSSGVANQPQHF. As DNA, the CDR3 is TGTGCCTGGAGTTCAGGGGTGGCCAATCAGCCCCAGCATTTT. The chain carries TRBV30 and TRBJ1-5; a weak D match, TRBD1 (6 bases). Looked up from germline, CDR1 is GTSNPN and CDR2 is SVGIG (reference sequence). The CDR3 sequence is 14 residues long. V shed 2 bases and J shed 3 bases, with 11 bases lying between them.

The chain carries TRBV15 and TRBJ1-5; 7 bases are shared with TRBD1. V dropped 5 bases and J dropped 4; count of bases not matched to a gene: 8. Germline loops: CDR1 LNHNV, CDR2 YYDKDF (reference sequence). The CDR3 covers 15 residues. The CDR3 region is CATSLRAGGNQPQHF. The CDR3 DNA reads as TGTGCCACCAGCTTACGGGCAGGGGGGAATCAGCCCCAGCATTTT.

This chain links TRBV14 with TRBJ2-4; weak D call: TRBD2 (6 bases). Germline values: CDR1 SGHDN, CDR2 FVKESK. The CDR3 consists of 15 residues. Trimming took off 1 base at V and 7 bases at J, with 14 bases between the two ends. The DNA for the CDR3 is TGTGCCAGCAGCCAAGCAGTGGGGGGTGGTAACATTCAGTACTTC. It codes for CASSQAVGGGNIQYF.

The V gene is TRBV6-4, the J gene TRBJ2-3; D is perhaps TRBD1 (5 bases). V lost 6 bases and J lost 1, with 8 bases in between. The CDR3 loop spans 13 amino acids. The germline V gene encodes CDR1 MRHNA and CDR2 SNTAGT. The CDR3 region is CASSEQGTDTQYF. DNA of the CDR3: TGTGCCAGCAGCGAACAGGGCACAGATACGCAGTATTTT.

The gene calls are TRBV6-2 or TRBV6-3 and TRBJ1-5, with D possibly matching TRBD1 (6 bases). Trimming took 4 bases from V and 3 from J, leaving 10 bases between them. The CDR3 is 14 residues long. CDR1 and CDR2 (germline): MNHEY, SVGEGT. CDR3 loop: CASSSQGTNQPQHF. In nucleotides, the CDR3 is TGTGCCAGCAGTTCACAGGGTACCAATCAGCCCCAGCATTTT.

The V gene is TRBV5-4, the J gene TRBJ2-2; D is unresolved. Germline values: CDR1 SGHNT, CDR2 YYREEE (reference sequence). The length of the CDR3 is 14 residues. V was pared by 1 base and J by 2 bases, with 6 bases between. The CDR3 DNA reads TGTGCCAGCAGCTTGAAGAGCAACACCGGGGAGCTGTTTTTT. Translated, it gives CASSLKSNTGELFF.

The chain employs TRBV19 and TRBJ2-7, with a possible D match to TRBD2 (7 bases). CDR1 and CDR2 from the germline V gene are LNHDA and SQIVND (reference sequence). Trimming pared 4 bases from V and 0 bases from J, leaving 16 bases between. There are 16 residues in the CDR3. The CDR3 bases are TGTGCCAGTAGTACCCTTAGGGGGGGTTCCTCCTACGAGCAGTACTTC. Its protein is CASSTLRGGSSYEQYF.

The chain joins TRBV28 to TRBJ2-6; 9 bases fit TRBD2. The trim removed 5 bases at V and 4 bases at J, leaving 6 bases unmatched. The V gene's germline CDR1 is MDHEN and CDR2 SYDVKM. The CDR3 runs 16 residues. The CDR3, as DNA: TGTGCCAGCAGTGTAAGCGGGAGGTTAGGGGCCAACGTCCTGACTTTC. Amino acid sequence: CASSVSGRLGANVLTF.